Listed here are 18 T cell receptor beta chains from one sample, sequenced in a study of a mutant IDH1 vaccine in newly diagnosed glioma. Repertoires were generated with immunoSEQ multiplex PCR, while TCRdb's copy carries only in-frame clones and drops some. The sample shows approximately 44,000 clones, 80% to 95% of them seen only once. Their antigens remain unidentified. Time point in this sample: week 23, last vaccination. The content of each vaccine dose was 300 ug of mutant IDH1 20-mer peptide, and topical imiquimod accompanied it. The input for sequencing was PBMCs, taken from a glioma patient whose treatment included an IDH1 peptide vaccine. Receptor source: a man aged 45-65 years with glioma.

The chain combines TRBV19 with TRBJ2-7; 9 bases match TRBD1. The CDR3 extends over 14 amino acids. The V segment lost 5 bases and the J segment 7 bases; nucleotides outside the gene matches: 9. Germline CDR1 is LNHDA and CDR2 is SQIVND (reference sequence). CDR3 residues: CASSRKGQGTEQYF. CDR3 in DNA: TGTGCCAGTAGTCGGAAGGGACAGGGAACTGAGCAGTACTTC.

The chain has TRBV9 and TRBJ2-4, with 7 bases lining up with TRBD1. V was pared by 3 bases and J by 2 bases, with 5 bases of the junction left unmatched. The CDR3 is 15 residues long. Per germline, CDR1 SGDLS and CDR2 YYNGEE. DNA of the CDR3: TGTGCCAGCAGCGCTTCGGGACAGTCCAAAAACATTCAGTACTTC. Its translation is CASSASGQSKNIQYF.

Only a few counts were recorded for this clone. The gene calls are TRBV4-1 and TRBJ1-1; D unclear. CDR1 MGHRA and CDR2 YSYEKL come from the germline V gene. The V and J ends lost 4 bases and 6 bases respectively, with 15 bases between them. This CDR3 region has 14 residues. The CDR3 is CASSPSEGWAEAFF. The CDR3 nucleotides are TGCGCCAGCAGCCCCTCGGAGGGCTGGGCTGAAGCTTTCTTT.

The genes are TRBV5-4 and TRBJ2-2, with no clear D. Per germline, CDR1 SGHNT and CDR2 YYREEE (reference sequence). The CDR3 totals 15 residues. V gave up 0 bases and J gave up 0 bases, with 6 bases separating them. CDR3 nucleotides: TGTGCCAGCAGCTTGGCTCGAGCGAACACCGGGGAGCTGTTTTTT. Protein sequence: CASSLARANTGELFF.

The V and J genes are TRBV7-3 and TRBJ2-2; 10 nucleotides match TRBD1. CDR1 is SGHTA, CDR2 FQGTGA, per germline. The CDR3 has 16 amino acids. V lost 5 bases and J lost 5; bases outside the gene matches: 8. The CDR3 nucleotides read TGTGCCAGCAGCCCCTCATCGGGACAGGGGACCGGGGAGCTGTTTTTT. Its translation is CASSPSSGQGTGELFF. Variable domain in full (rest from reference TRBV7-3 and TRBJ2-2): GAGVSQTPSNKVTEKGKYVELRCDPISGHTALYWYRQSLGQGPEFLIYFQGTGAADDSGLPNDRFFAVRPEGSVSTLKIQRTERGDSAVYLCASSPSSGQGTGELFFGEGSRLTVL.

The chain joins TRBV19 to TRBJ1-2; 8 positions match TRBD1. Germline lookup yields CDR1 LNHDA and CDR2 SQIVND (reference sequence). CDR3 length: 15 amino acids. The ends lost 6 bases at V and 3 bases at J; junction bases unmatched: 9. The CDR3 sequence: CASRTDRGFDYGYTF. The CDR3 bases are TGTGCCAGTAGGACTGACAGGGGATTTGACTATGGCTACACCTTC.

The chain uses TRBV10-2 and TRBJ1-2; the match to TRBD1 covers 9 bases. Germline CDR1 reads WSHSY; CDR2 reads SAAADI. Unmatched junction bases numbered 6, after V lost 4 bases and J lost 3 bases. The CDR3 totals 15 residues. The CDR3 sequence: CASSVTGGGYYGYTF. Here the CDR3 DNA reads TGCGCCAGCAGTGTGACAGGGGGAGGGTACTATGGCTACACCTTC.

The J gene is TRBJ1-4, the V gene TRBV2; D is undetermined. Trimming left V 2 bases short and J 4 bases short, with 5 bases between. This CDR3 is built from 13 residues. Germline V CDR1 and CDR2: SNHLY, FYNNEI. DNA for the CDR3: TGTGCCAGCAGTGAATACTATAATGAAAAACTGTTTTTT. This gives the protein CASSEYYNEKLFF.

This CDR3 is CAWSSRYGRGLLSNQPQHF. CDR3 bases: TGTGCCTGGAGTTCCCGGTATGGCAGGGGTCTACTTAGCAATCAGCCCCAGCATTTT. V usage is TRBV30 and J usage is TRBJ1-5; tentatively, D is TRBD1 (6 bases). CDR3 size: 19 residues. V shed 2 bases and J shed 0 bases, with 23 bases lying between them. CDR1 is GTSNPN, CDR2 SVGIG, per germline (reference sequence).

V is TRBV27 and J is TRBJ1-5; tentatively, D is TRBD1 (6 bases). The CDR3 spans 14 residues. Trimming removed 5 bases from V and 7 bases from J, with 15 bases in between. CDR1 MNHEY and CDR2 SMNVEV come from the germline V gene (reference sequence). CDR3 in DNA: TGTGCCAGCAGTGCAGGACAGCGCGGCCAGCCCCAGCATTTT. It yields the protein CASSAGQRGQPQHF.

V is TRBV6-1 and J is TRBJ2-6; D not resolved. Germline-derived CDR1 and CDR2 are MNHNS and SASEGT. This CDR3 spans 15 amino acids. The V and J ends lost 7 bases and 0 bases respectively, with 10 bases between them. The CDR3 spells CASTVWSSGANVLTF. CDR3 in DNA: TGTGCCAGCACTGTCTGGAGCTCTGGGGCCAACGTCCTGACTTTC.

This clone showed up just a few times. Germline and junction disagree at one end, which may indicate a read error. The chain uses TRBV2 and TRBJ1-1; D may be TRBD1 (6 bases). There are 12 residues in the CDR3. The germline V gene has CDR1 SNHLY and CDR2 FYNNEI. Here the CDR3 reads CRMTGMNTEAFF. CDR3 nucleotides: TGCCGGATGACAGGCATGAACACTGAAGCTTTCTTT.

This clone was seen only once. The chain uses TRBV7-5 and TRBJ2-7; TRBD1, the D gene given by the table, was not confirmed from the DNA. TRBV7-5 is described as a pseudogene. The CDR3 has 15 amino acids. CDR3 DNA: TGTGCCAGAAGCTTAGCCGGGACAGGACTATACGAGCAGTACTTC. Amino acids: CARSLAGTGLYEQYF.

V and J are TRBV6-1 and TRBJ2-7; 9 nucleotides align to TRBD1. The CDR3 has 14 residues. Germline trimming cut 6 bases from V and 7 bases from J; bases unmatched to any gene: 10. The germline CDR1 and CDR2 sequences are MNHNS and SASEGT. CDR3 loop: CASSPTQGAWEQYF. CDR3 in DNA: TGTGCCAGCAGCCCGACACAGGGGGCTTGGGAGCAGTACTTC.

V is TRBV6-5 and J is TRBJ2-7; TRBD1 aligns across 11 bases. Trimming cost V 7 bases and J 2 bases; bases outside gene matches: 4. This CDR3 has 14 amino acids. From germline, CDR1 is MNHEY and CDR2 SVGAGI. The CDR3 reads CASTGTGGTYEQYF. DNA of the CDR3: TGTGCCAGCACCGGGACAGGGGGGACCTACGAGCAGTACTTC.

The V gene is TRBV6-1, the J gene TRBJ1-5, with D unclear. V lost 7 bases and J 7 bases, leaving 14 bases between the germline ends. This CDR3 has 13 residues. CDR1 and CDR2 from the germline V gene are MNHNS and SASEGT. CDR3 nucleotides: TGTGCCAGCACCCCCGAAAACGGGCAGCCCCAGCATTTT. The encoded protein is CASTPENGQPQHF.

This sequence joins TRBV5-1 and TRBJ2-1; 9 bases fit TRBD2. Germline-derived CDR1 and CDR2 are SGHRS and YFSETQ. The J segment lost 2 bases and the V segment lost 4 bases, leaving 7 bases of the junction unmatched. This CDR3 contains 16 residues. For the CDR3, the DNA is TGCGCCAGCAGCCCCTCTAGCGGGATTGCCTACAATGAGCAGTTCTTC. Amino acids: CASSPSSGIAYNEQFF.

The V gene is TRBV7-9, the J gene TRBJ1-4, with 8 positions matching TRBD1. The CDR3 totals 17 residues. With 7 bases clipped from V and 7 bases from J, the junction kept 17 bases outside the gene matches. In germline, CDR1 is SEHNR, CDR2 FQNEAQ (reference sequence). CDR3 amino acids: CASTNGQGGGAGEKLFF. The CDR3 DNA follows: TGTGCCAGCACCAACGGACAGGGTGGAGGGGCGGGTGAAAAACTGTTTTTT.